Listed below are T cell receptor beta chains from one sample, sequenced in a study of beta chain features in type 1 diabetes. Repertoires were generated with immunoSEQ multiplex PCR, while TCRdb's copy carries only in-frame clones and drops some. The table has about 620,000 clones, 15% seen once. The sample was naive CD4+ T cells from blood. Receptor source: a man aged 18 to 35 in good health. CDR3s include the opening cysteine and the closing phenylalanine or tryptophan. The D gene is left open where the match is weak. The listing skips clone size in some rows; elsewhere it reads once, few, many or a size class.

d_call clone_size j_call v_call cdr3_aa cdr3_nt
NA NA TRBJ1-5 TRBV28 CASSGGGGLDQPQHF TGTGCCAGCAGTGGGGGTGGGGGGCTGGATCAGCCCCAGCATTTT
TRBD2 few TRBJ2-7 TRBV4-1 CASSQAGREYEQYF TGCGCCAGCAGCCAAGCGGGGAGGGAGTACGAGCAGTACTTC
NA few TRBJ2-7 TRBV10-3 CAISYGGQGGYEQYF TGTGCCATCAGTTATGGTGGGCAGGGGGGCTACGAGCAGTACTTC
NA NA TRBJ1-1 TRBV28 CASSLGGSVLDAFF TGTGCCAGCAGTTTGGGCGGAAGCGTCCTTGACGCTTTCTTT
NA few TRBJ1-1 TRBV29-1 CSVHSTGGVTEAFF TGCAGCGTTCACTCGACAGGTGGTGTGACTGAAGCTTTCTTT
NA NA TRBJ2-3 TRBV19 CASSQGRTDTQYF TGTGCCAGTAGTCAGGGGCGCACAGATACGCAGTATTTT
NA few TRBJ1-1 TRBV18 CASSPMWGFDTEAFF TGTGCCAGCTCACCGATGTGGGGTTTTGACACTGAAGCTTTCTTT
TRBD1 NA TRBJ1-2 TRBV19 CASSGTGLNYGYTF TGTGCCAGTAGTGGGACAGGGCTTAACTATGGCTACACCTTC
NA NA TRBJ2-6 TRBV4-3 CASSRSGANVLTF TGCGCCAGCAGCCGGTCTGGGGCCAACGTCCTGACTTTC
NA NA TRBJ2-4 TRBV7-9 CASNSQGSLAKNIQYF TGTGCCAGCAACTCACAGGGTTCCTTAGCCAAAAACATTCAGTACTTC
TRBD1 NA TRBJ2-5 TRBV25-1 CASSGAGQGARETQYF TGTGCCAGCAGTGGCGCCGGACAGGGGGCGAGGGAGACCCAGTACTTC
TRBD1 NA TRBJ1-2 TRBV7-6 CASSVGQGSGGYTF TGTGCCAGCAGCGTGGGACAGGGTAGCGGTGGCTACACCTTC
NA few TRBJ1-6 TRBV7-2 CASSFKGTGQWNSPLHF TGTGCCAGCAGCTTTAAAGGAACCGGGCAGTGGAATTCACCCCTCCACTTT
TRBD2 few TRBJ2-7 TRBV7-2 CASSLAGGVEQYF TGTGCCAGCAGCCTAGCGGGGGGTGTCGAGCAGTACTTC
NA NA TRBJ1-4 TRBV27 CASRTHRSDEKLFF TGTGCCAGCAGGACTCACAGATCTGATGAAAAACTGTTTTTT
TRBD2 few TRBJ2-1 TRBV4-3 CASSRLAGRSNEQFF TGCGCCAGCAGCCGACTAGCGGGGAGGAGTAATGAGCAGTTCTTC
NA NA TRBJ2-7 TRBV18 CASSLLNYGQSSYEQYF TGTGCCAGCTCACTCCTCAATTATGGGCAGAGCTCCTACGAGCAGTACTTC
TRBD2 few TRBJ2-7 TRBV7-2 CASSPGLAFYEQYF TGTGCCAGCAGCCCGGGACTAGCGTTCTACGAGCAGTACTTC
TRBD2 few TRBJ2-1 TRBV18 CASSPAKREVRNEQFF TGTGCCAGCTCACCAGCGAAGCGGGAGGTCCGCAATGAGCAGTTCTTC
NA few TRBJ2-1 TRBV5-4 CASSLALKPGLVNEQFF TGTGCCAGCAGCTTGGCTCTAAAGCCAGGGCTCGTCAATGAGCAGTTCTTC
TRBD2 few TRBJ2-3 TRBV5-1 CASSLGATSGGTDTQYF TGCGCCAGCAGCTTGGGTGCGACTAGCGGGGGCACAGATACGCAGTATTTT
NA NA TRBJ2-3 TRBV7-3 CASSPLGSRSTDTQYF TGTGCCAGCAGCCCACTCGGTAGCAGAAGCACAGATACGCAGTATTTT
NA NA TRBJ2-7 TRBV10-3 CAISQQRISYEQYF TGTGCCATCAGTCAACAGCGCATCTCCTACGAGCAGTACTTC
TRBD2 few TRBJ2-3 TRBV7-6 CASSSSGGGTDTQYF TGTGCCAGCAGCAGTTCGGGAGGGGGCACAGATACGCAGTATTTT
TRBD1 NA TRBJ2-7 TRBV6-6 CASSTGTASRRQYF TGTGCCAGCAGTACCGGGACAGCTAGTAGGCGGCAGTACTTC
TRBD2 NA TRBJ2-5 TRBV12-5 CASGLSGSAKTQYF TGTGCTAGTGGTCTTAGCGGGAGTGCGAAGACCCAGTACTTC
TRBD1 few TRBJ2-7 TRBV5-1 CASSLQGLDYEQYF TGCGCCAGCAGCTTACAGGGGTTAGACTACGAGCAGTACTTC
TRBD1 few TRBJ2-3 TRBV4-2 CASSHLWGTDTDTQYF TGTGCCAGCAGCCATCTCTGGGGGACAGACACAGATACGCAGTATTTT